Sequencing of this T cell receptor (beta chain) was carried out in a study of T cells in localized non-small cell lung cancer (dated by TCRdb to 2020 to 2021). Context from the whole study: The study examined T cell repertoires in a few hundred patients with early-stage NSCLC and compared tumors with uninvolved tumor-adjacent lungs. All 240 or so NSCLC patients in the cohort were treatment-naive and had localized lung tumors that were resected. NSCLC patients had a mean age of around 61 years, and more than 120 were male and 85 to 110 female.

Measured from the cysteine to the phenylalanine, the CDR3 is 12 residues long. Only the CDR3 part of the read is kept: 36 bases, read in frame from the first base. V sheds 8 bases and J sheds 5 bases, leaving 12 bases between their ends. The germline V gene sets CDR1 to SNHLY and CDR2 to FYNNEI. At diagnosis, tumor, uninvolved tumor-adjacent lung and peripheral blood were collected and then preserved as a mix of FFPE and fresh-frozen material. For TCR repertoire profiling, blood samples were analyzed in the form of peripheral blood mononuclear cells. Of note for this clone: It lacks a known antigen. Per-base quality was not reported, and no clone a single base away is much larger than it.

TCR beta CDR3 regions were sequenced from DNA using the immunoSEQ Assay. The study's processing was this. T cell density was computed as TCR beta template counts normalized to usable DNA estimated by amplifying housekeeping genes. Richness was estimated with the preseqR package, extrapolating to 400,000 templates for PBMC samples and 120,000 templates for tissue samples. Clonality was taken to be one minus Pielou's evenness. Differential abundance testing on productive amino-acid clonotypes, with a minimum total count of 5 and an alpha of 0.1, was used to identify tissue-enriched TCRs. The Jaccard Index and the Morisita Overlap Index were used to measure how much the repertoires overlapped between compartments. TCR beta CDR3s were clustered by GLIPH together with public tetramer-defined viral CDR3s, and at least three viral sequences plus V-gene enrichment were required for viral motifs. As stored in TCRdb, this immuneACCESS dataset retains in-frame rearrangements with V and J assigned. A fraction of the clones does not appear; measured against another copy, unresolved V genes explain less than half of the discrepancy, and the remainder lacks a known reason. Clonal size and the V and J genes are those of that table, whereas D and trimming came from the DNA. The sample has some 51,000 clones on record, just over 85% of them singletons. In total, the top ten clones hold approximately 5.2% of the sample.

General conclusions and limits of the study: A median of approximately 50 of the top 100 tumor clones turned up in the paired uninvolved adjacent lung, and roughly 30 of those clones also ranked among the top 100 of that same adjacent lung. Because multi-region tumor sequencing was not done, intratumor heterogeneity could not be ruled out. Higher T cell density in blood was associated with longer overall survival, whereas higher clonality in adjacent lung was associated with shorter survival. Uninvolved tumor-adjacent lung showed the highest T cell clonality, higher than tumor, which suggests more focused antigenic responses in the adjacent lung. Since the design was exploratory, TCR variables were selected using unadjusted p-values with no false-discovery rate correction.

The source was peripheral blood, collected before any cancer treatment. The source is a woman between 40 and 69 years old with stage I lung adenocarcinoma. The chain employs TRBV2 and TRBJ1-2; tentative D gene TRBD1, with 5 bases matching. The DNA sequence follows: TGTGCCAGCGGGGGGTCCCGGTATGGCTACACCTTC. Translation gives CASGGSRYGYTF. Extended through the reference TRBV2 and TRBJ1-2 proteins, this CDR3 yields the full variable domain: EPEVTQTPSHQVTQMGQEVILRCVPISNHLYFYWYRQILGQKVEFLVSFYNNEISEKSEIFDDQFSVERPDGSNFTLKIRSTKLEDSAMYFCASGGSRYGYTFGSGTRLTVV.